Each of the 31 T cell receptor beta chains below was sequenced from the same sample in a study of beta chain features in type 1 diabetes. Whole-study results and caveats: Significant though moderate, a shortening of TCRB CDR3s appeared in all four CD4+ subsets of Type 1 diabetes patients.

Sequencing targeted expressed TCRB transcripts, as all isolated RNA had been reverse transcribed. Clones were sequenced by immunoSEQ multiplex PCR, and TCRdb holds only the in-frame ones, with some missing. Here the sample spans 240,000 or so clones, approximately 20% being singletons. These receptors' antigens are unknown. Sequencing was done on a sample of naive CD4+ T cells from blood. The receptors stem from a middle-aged woman with type 1 diabetes.

A few counts support this clone. The chain links TRBV28 to TRBJ2-7; D gene unclear. The CDR3 contains 14 residues. The germline V gene has CDR1 MDHEN and CDR2 SYDVKM. V was cut by 6 bases and J by 3 bases, with 15 bases left in between. DNA for the CDR3: TGTGCCAGCAGCCCCCCAGGTCCCCTCTACGAGCAGTACTTC. It is translated as CASSPPGPLYEQYF.

In its sample, this clone was seen a few times. This sequence joins TRBV2 and TRBJ1-1, with D possibly matching TRBD1 (5 bases). This CDR3 is built from 16 residues. CDR1 is SNHLY and CDR2 is FYNNEI in the germline V gene. The germline V and J ends were trimmed by 3 bases and 2 bases, with 16 bases remaining between them. The CDR3 spells CASSEFMGGLNTEAFF. DNA for the CDR3: TGTGCCAGCAGTGAGTTTATGGGGGGTCTCAACACTGAAGCTTTCTTT.

In DNA, the CDR3 is TGTGCCAGCAGCCTCGGGACAGGGAACACCGGGGAGCTGTTTTTT. It is translated as CASSLGTGNTGELFF. V is TRBV9 and J is TRBJ2-2, with 8 bases fitting TRBD1. This CDR3 has 15 amino acids. Germline V lookup: CDR1 SGDLS, CDR2 YYNGEE. V lost 4 bases and J lost 1; bases outside the gene matches: 3.

The chain employs TRBV27 and TRBJ2-7; TRBD2 agrees at 10 bases. CDR3 length equals 18 residues. J was trimmed by 6 bases and V by 5 bases; bases with no gene match: 19. Germline V lookup: CDR1 MNHEY, CDR2 SMNVEV (reference sequence). Here the CDR3 DNA reads TGTGCCAGCAGTCCCAGTCAAGCGGGAGGGCCCGCCACCGGCGAGCAGTACTTC. Translating gives CASSPSQAGGPATGEQYF.

This clone was seen a handful of times. The rearrangement joins TRBV27 to TRBJ1-2, with 7 nucleotides matching TRBD1. V shed 5 bases and J 1 base; nucleotides not matched to a gene: 4. The CDR3 is 14 residues long. The germline V gene has CDR1 MNHEY and CDR2 SMNVEV (reference sequence). CDR3 nucleotide sequence: TGTGCCAGCAGTACCCACAGGGGTAACTATGGCTACACCTTC. Translated: CASSTHRGNYGYTF.

This clone was detected only a few times. This chain connects TRBV28 to TRBJ2-7; the match to TRBD2 covers 13 bases. The CDR3 is made up of 18 amino acids. Germline assignment: CDR1 MDHEN and CDR2 SYDVKM. Trimming at V came to 4 bases and at J to 0 bases, leaving 9 bases not matched to a gene. DNA for the CDR3: TGTGCCAGCAGTTCTTTCCCCGGGACTAGCGGGACCTCCTACGAGCAGTACTTC. Translating gives CASSSFPGTSGTSYEQYF.

The chain has TRBV9 and TRBJ2-5; 8 bases agree with TRBD1. Germline values: CDR1 SGDLS, CDR2 YYNGEE. V shed 3 bases, J shed 4 bases, and the junction held 5 bases outside the gene matches. The CDR3 contains 14 residues. The DNA for the CDR3 is TGTGCCAGCAGCGCTCGGACAGGGAGAGAGACCCAGTACTTC. This sequence encodes CASSARTGRETQYF.

This sequence joins TRBV7-3 and TRBJ2-3; the match to TRBD2 covers 10 bases. The CDR3 length is 15 residues. Germline trimming cut 2 bases from V and 6 bases from J; bases unmatched to any gene: 5. Germline CDR1 is SGHTA and CDR2 is FQGTGA. CDR3 sequence (DNA): TGTGCCAGCAGCTTATCAGCGGGGGGGCCGGATACGCAGTATTTT. Its protein product is CASSLSAGGPDTQYF.

This rearrangement joins TRBV7-2 to TRBJ2-4, with 8 bases lining up with TRBD2. Trimming cost V 1 base and J 7 bases; bases outside gene matches: 6. CDR3 length equals 15 residues. Germline loops: CDR1 SGHTA, CDR2 FQGNSA. Here the CDR3 reads CASSLDGGARNIQYF. The CDR3 DNA sequence: TGTGCCAGCAGCTTAGACGGGGGGGCGAGGAACATTCAGTACTTC.

Only a few counts were recorded for this clone. The chain combines TRBV4-2 with TRBJ2-2, with no clear D. The germline V gene has CDR1 LGHNA and CDR2 YNFKEQ. This CDR3 comprises 13 residues. V was shortened by 4 bases and J by 4 bases, with 7 bases between the two germline ends. CDR3 DNA sequence: TGTGCCAGCAGCCCGCAACTCACCGGGGAGCTGTTTTTT. Translated, it gives CASSPQLTGELFF.

The genes are TRBV27 and TRBJ2-6; TRBD1 might be the D (5 bases). V was pared by 5 bases and J by 1 base, with 6 bases between. This CDR3 has 14 residues. Germline V CDR1 and CDR2: MNHEY, SMNVEV (reference sequence). The CDR3 loop is CASSPGSGANVLTF. The CDR3 coding sequence is TGTGCCAGCAGTCCAGGGTCTGGGGCCAACGTCCTGACTTTC.

This rearrangement joins TRBV4-1 to TRBJ2-5; TRBD1 might be the D (5 bases). CDR1 MGHRA and CDR2 YSYEKL come from the germline V gene. The CDR3 extends over 15 amino acids. The V end lost 2 bases, the J end lost 1 base, and 11 bases lay between the germline ends. The CDR3 loop is CASSQSRVTQETQYF. CDR3 bases: TGCGCCAGCAGCCAATCCAGGGTAACCCAAGAGACCCAGTACTTC.

This clone has a handful of counts. V gene TRBV18 combines with J gene TRBJ1-2; D is undetermined. V was pared by 2 bases and J by 6 bases, with 10 bases between. Looked up from germline, CDR1 is KGHSH and CDR2 is LQKENI. The CDR3 consists of 13 residues. The CDR3 here is CASSPGEGNGYTF. In DNA, the CDR3 is TGTGCCAGCTCACCAGGGGAGGGCAATGGCTACACCTTC.

This chain connects TRBV19 to TRBJ1-2; D gene unclear. Trimming removed 10 bases at V and 8 bases at J, with 11 bases between. This CDR3 region has 10 residues. Germline-derived CDR1 and CDR2 are LNHDA and SQIVND (reference sequence). CDR3 nucleotides: TGTGCCACCTCCGAGGGCGGCTACACCTTC. This codes for CATSEGGYTF.

The chain couples TRBV4-2 to TRBJ1-1; tentatively, D is TRBD1 (5 bases). CDR1 LGHNA and CDR2 YNFKEQ come from the germline V gene. V lost 3 bases and J lost 6, with 14 bases in between. This CDR3 is 14 amino acids long. The CDR3 DNA reads TGTGCCAGCAGCCAGGGGGACTTAATTGCTGAAGCTTTCTTT. Protein: CASSQGDLIAEAFF.

The rearrangement links TRBV6-5 to TRBJ1-2; 9 positions match TRBD1. This CDR3 contains 15 residues. V was pared by 5 bases and J by 4 bases, with 8 bases of the junction left unmatched. In germline, CDR1 is MNHEY, CDR2 SVGAGI. The CDR3 loop reads CASSPYRGQAYGYTF. In DNA, the CDR3 is TGTGCCAGCAGTCCCTACAGGGGGCAAGCCTATGGCTACACCTTC.

The CDR3 DNA reads as TGTGCCAGCAGCAGGGACAGGCTTAACTATGGCTACACCTTC. Translating it yields CASSRDRLNYGYTF. The rearrangement links TRBV5-4 to TRBJ1-2; 8 nucleotides line up with TRBD1. The length of the CDR3 is 14 residues. V lost 4 bases and J lost 1; bases outside the gene matches: 3. Germline V lookup: CDR1 SGHNT, CDR2 YYREEE (reference sequence). The variable domain in full, completed from reference TRBV5-4 and TRBJ1-2, reads ETGVTQSPTHLIKTRGQQVTLRCSSQSGHNTVSWYQQALGQGPQFIFQYYREEENGRGNFPPRFSGLQFPNYSSELNVNALELDDSALYLCASSRDRLNYGYTFGSGTRLTVV.

This clone was found a few times. The chain couples TRBV7-9 to TRBJ1-1; D remains unclear. Trimming cost V 5 bases and J 9 bases, with 16 bases left between them. This CDR3 has 13 amino acids. Germline CDR1 and CDR2: SEHNR and FQNEAQ (reference sequence). The CDR3 region is CASSPQQEAQAFF. The DNA for the CDR3 is TGTGCCAGCAGCCCCCAGCAAGAGGCCCAAGCTTTCTTT.

V gene TRBV6-4 combines with J gene TRBJ2-5; 7 bases are shared with TRBD2. The V gene end was trimmed by 4 bases and the J gene end by 2 bases; junction bases not matched to a gene: 10. This CDR3 comprises 16 residues. Germline V gene lookup returns CDR1 MRHNA and CDR2 SNTAGT. The CDR3 DNA follows: TGTGCCAGCAGTGCCCAGGCCGGGGGGACTCAAGAGACCCAGTACTTC. Encoded protein: CASSAQAGGTQETQYF.

V is TRBV5-1 and J is TRBJ1-4; D gene ambiguous. Germline V gene data show CDR1 as SGHRS and CDR2 as YFSETQ. The V gene lost 6 bases and the J gene lost 6 bases, with 21 bases spanning the gap. The CDR3 runs to 16 residues. In nucleotides, the CDR3 is TGCGCCAGCACAACTTCCTTGACATCGCCCGATGAAAAACTGTTTTTT. Translation gives CASTTSLTSPDEKLFF.

The chain carries TRBV5-6 and TRBJ2-1; 8 nucleotides line up with TRBD1. Germline V lookup: CDR1 SGHDT, CDR2 YYEEEE. The CDR3 consists of 16 residues. V trimming: 3 bases; J trimming: 7 bases; junction bases outside the gene matches: 12. The CDR3 bases are TGTGCCAGCAGCTCCCAGGGGGCCACACTTCGAAATGAGCAGTTCTTC. Translating it yields CASSSQGATLRNEQFF.

This clone appeared a few times. The gene calls are TRBV18 and TRBJ1-6, with 9 bases aligning to TRBD1. The CDR3 extends over 14 amino acids. Germline lookup yields CDR1 KGHSH and CDR2 LQKENI. V lost 4 bases and J lost 7; bases outside the gene matches: 2. CDR3 bases: TGTGCCAGCTCACTTGACAGGGGGAATTCACCCCTCCACTTT. Its translation: CASSLDRGNSPLHF.

The chain combines TRBV2 with TRBJ2-1; TRBD2 aligns across 11 bases. V shed 7 bases, J shed 4 bases, and the junction held 6 bases outside the gene matches. Germline V gives CDR1 SNHLY, CDR2 FYNNEI. CDR3 length: 15 residues. The CDR3 reads CASKPTSGRYNEQFF. The CDR3, as DNA: TGTGCCAGCAAACCCACTAGCGGGAGATACAATGAGCAGTTCTTC.

The chain links TRBV5-1 to TRBJ2-4; 8 bases are shared with TRBD1. This CDR3 contains 16 residues. Germline V lookup: CDR1 SGHRS, CDR2 YFSETQ. V gave up 3 bases and J gave up 0 bases; unmatched junction bases: 5. The CDR3: CASSSGTGVAKNIQYF. DNA of the CDR3: TGCGCCAGCAGCTCCGGGACAGGAGTAGCCAAAAACATTCAGTACTTC.

V and J are TRBV4-3 and TRBJ1-4; the D gene is possibly TRBD1 (6 bases). The CDR3 runs 16 residues. CDR1 is LGHNA, CDR2 YSLEER, per germline. V was trimmed by 0 bases and J by 7 bases, leaving 15 bases between them. CDR3 DNA: TGCGCCAGCAGCCAAGACGGGGGGGCGGGAGGTGAAAAACTGTTTTTT. This encodes CASSQDGGAGGEKLFF.

This clone has a handful of counts. The rearrangement joins TRBV5-4 to TRBJ2-1; no clear D. CDR3 size: 15 residues. Trimming removed 0 bases from V and 4 bases from J, with 11 bases in between. Germline assignment: CDR1 SGHNT and CDR2 YYREEE (reference sequence). DNA for the CDR3: TGTGCCAGCAGCTTGGCCTCACGGGTGTACAATGAGCAGTTCTTC. It is translated as CASSLASRVYNEQFF.

This chain connects TRBV15 to TRBJ1-2; D is unresolved. The CDR3 runs 14 residues. Germline values: CDR1 LNHNV, CDR2 YYDKDF (reference sequence). With 5 bases removed from V and 7 bases from J, the gap between germline ends came to 17 bases. In DNA, the CDR3 is TGTGCCACCAGCTGGAGACCCCTCCTTGGTGGCTACACCTTC. Protein sequence: CATSWRPLLGGYTF.

The rearrangement joins TRBV6-6 to TRBJ2-7; 7 nucleotides line up with TRBD1. Germline CDR1 and CDR2: MNHNY and SVGAGI (reference sequence). The CDR3 extends over 14 amino acids. The V and J ends lost 4 bases and 0 bases, in that order; junction bases with no gene match: 3. The CDR3 DNA is TGTGCCAGCAGTTCCCGGGACAGCTCCTACGAGCAGTACTTC. This sequence encodes CASSSRDSSYEQYF.

The chain couples TRBV7-3 to TRBJ1-6; 8 bases agree with TRBD1. The CDR3 extends over 15 amino acids. Germline CDR1 and CDR2: SGHTA and FQGTGA. Trimming removed 5 bases from V and 7 bases from J; junction bases left unmatched: 7. This CDR3 reads CASSTGQGGNSPLHF. CDR3 DNA: TGTGCCAGCAGCACAGGACAGGGAGGAAATTCACCCCTCCACTTT.

Only a few counts were recorded for this clone. This chain uses TRBV25-1 with TRBJ1-1, with D tentatively TRBD1 (6 bases). Trimming pared 6 bases from V and 5 bases from J, leaving 13 bases between. CDR3 length: 13 amino acids. Looked up from germline, CDR1 is MGHDK and CDR2 is SYGVNS. CDR3 DNA: TGTGCCAGCAGCCGACAGGTGGGAACTGAAGCTTTCTTT. It translates to CASSRQVGTEAFF.

This clone was observed a handful of times. The V call is TRBV10-3, the J call TRBJ1-1; D remains unclear. The CDR3 runs to 13 residues. The V end lost 2 bases, the J end lost 10 bases, and 14 bases lay between the germline ends. Germline V gives CDR1 ENHRY, CDR2 SYGVKD. The CDR3 region has the DNA TGTGCCATCAGTGAGAGTCTTACGGGAGGAGCTTTCTTT. This translates into CAISESLTGGAFF.